This is a list of T cell receptor beta chains from one sample in a study of T-cell memory formation after mild COVID-19. MiXCR, applied by TCRdb to the 5' RACE reads, yields one record per CDR3 protein. The sample includes about half a million distinct CDR3 sequences, approximately 18% of them seen just once. Sequenced: PBMCs or a T cell subset sorted from them (not recorded which). These receptors were taken from an adult woman who had mild COVID-19 (a few samples of this study predate the infection). Cell type and time point are not known. CDR3s include the opening cysteine and the closing phenylalanine or tryptophan. The D gene is left open where the match is weak. A clone size is listed for some rows: how often the clone was seen (once, few, many), or a class if it is expanded.

DNA: TGTGCCAGCACCACAAGCCAGGGAACTGAAGCTTTCTTT
CDR3: CASTTSQGTEAFF
D: .
V: TRBV6-2/TRBV6-3
J: TRBJ1-1
size: .

DNA: TGTGCCAGCAGCTCGACTAGCGGGGAGGGGACGCAGTATTTT
CDR3: CASSSTSGEGTQYF
D: TRBD2
V: TRBV7-9
J: TRBJ2-3
size: few

DNA: TGTGCCAGCACTCTGTTGGGGACAGGGATAAACACTGAAGCTTTCTTT
CDR3: CASTLLGTGINTEAFF
D: TRBD1
V: TRBV7-9
J: TRBJ1-1
size: .

DNA: TGTGCCAGCAGTACGGGACTCAGGAATGAGCAGTTCTTC
CDR3: CASSTGLRNEQFF
D: .
V: TRBV2
J: TRBJ2-1
size: .

DNA: TGTGCCAGCAGCGCCGGACAGAGGGCAGATACGCAGTATTTT
CDR3: CASSAGQRADTQYF
D: .
V: TRBV7-3
J: TRBJ2-3
size: .

DNA: TGCGCCAGCAGCCCCACGACAGGGCTCTACGAAAAACTGTTTTTT
CDR3: CASSPTTGLYEKLFF
D: TRBD1
V: TRBV5-1
J: TRBJ1-4
size: few

DNA: TGCGCCAGCAGCTTGGCCGTTAGACTCCCCTACAATGAGCAGTTCTTC
CDR3: CASSLAVRLPYNEQFF
D: .
V: TRBV5-1
J: TRBJ2-1
size: .

DNA: TGTGCCAGCTCACCAATCCGCGGGGGCTGGGGCCAAGAGACCCAGTACTTC
CDR3: CASSPIRGGWGQETQYF
D: .
V: TRBV18
J: TRBJ2-5
size: .

DNA: TGCAGCGTTTCAGGGGAGCGGAACAATGAGCAGTTCTTC
CDR3: CSVSGERNNEQFF
D: .
V: TRBV29-1
J: TRBJ2-1
size: few

DNA: TGTGCCAGCAGCTTAAAGGCTTCTAGCACAGATACGCAGTATTTT
CDR3: CASSLKASSTDTQYF
D: .
V: TRBV7-2
J: TRBJ2-3
size: many

DNA: TGTGCCAGCAGTTACGGGGCTAATCAGCCCCAGCATTTT
CDR3: CASSYGANQPQHF
D: .
V: TRBV6-6
J: TRBJ1-5
size: few

DNA: TGTGCCAGCAGCCCGCGGACAGGGAGTGAAAAACTGTTTTTT
CDR3: CASSPRTGSEKLFF
D: TRBD1
V: TRBV7-2
J: TRBJ1-4
size: few

DNA: TGTGCCAGTAGTATGAGGACTTTCTCCTACAATGAGCAGTTCTTC
CDR3: CASSMRTFSYNEQFF
D: .
V: TRBV19
J: TRBJ2-1
size: .

DNA: TGCAGCGTCCTCGGGACACCCAACACTGAAGCTTTCTTT
CDR3: CSVLGTPNTEAFF
D: .
V: TRBV29-1
J: TRBJ1-1
size: many

DNA: TGTGCCAGCAACCCGGGCTATAGCACAGATACGCAGTATTTT
CDR3: CASNPGYSTDTQYF
D: .
V: TRBV6-6
J: TRBJ2-3
size: .

DNA: TGTGCCAGCAGTTTCGCCAGAGCAAACGTCCTGACTTTC
CDR3: CASSFARANVLTF
D: .
V: TRBV12-3/TRBV12-4
J: TRBJ2-6
size: .

DNA: TGTGCCAGCAGACCAGGGGGCCGGGGCACCGGGGAGCTGTTTTTT
CDR3: CASRPGGRGTGELFF
D: TRBD1
V: TRBV3-1
J: TRBJ2-2
size: .

DNA: TGCAGTGCTAGGTCAGGGGCAGGCAATCAGCCCCAGCATTTT
CDR3: CSARSGAGNQPQHF
D: .
V: TRBV20-1
J: TRBJ1-5
size: .

DNA: TGTGCCAGCAGCTCCTGGACAGGGAGATTGACAGAGACCCAGTACTTC
CDR3: CASSSWTGRLTETQYF
D: TRBD1
V: TRBV7-9
J: TRBJ2-5
size: .

DNA: TGCGCCTCTTTAGGGGTCACCGGGGAGCTGTTTTTT
CDR3: CASLGVTGELFF
D: .
V: TRBV5-1
J: TRBJ2-2
size: .

DNA: TGTGCCAGCAGCTTAGAGCTTAAAATGTGGGGGGCCGTTAGTGAAGCTTTCTTT
CDR3: CASSLELKMWGAVSEAFF
D: .
V: TRBV7-2
J: TRBJ1-1
size: few

DNA: TGTGCCAGCAGTGAAGGGGAGAGAGAGACCCAGTACTTC
CDR3: CASSEGERETQYF
D: .
V: TRBV2
J: TRBJ2-5
size: few

DNA: TGCGCCAGCAGCTTGGGACGTGGACTGTTGAACACTGAAGCTTTCTTT
CDR3: CASSLGRGLLNTEAFF
D: .
V: TRBV5-1
J: TRBJ1-1
size: .

DNA: TGTGCCAGCAGCTTGGGGTTCGGGGGGCTACAGGAAAAACTGTTTTTT
CDR3: CASSLGFGGLQEKLFF
D: .
V: TRBV5-5
J: TRBJ1-4
size: few

DNA: TGCAGCGTTCCTCCCAAGGGCCTGGGCTATGAGCAGTTCTTC
CDR3: CSVPPKGLGYEQFF
D: .
V: TRBV29-1
J: TRBJ2-1
size: few

DNA: TGTGCCAGCAGCCCAATTATGAACACTGAAGCTTTCTTT
CDR3: CASSPIMNTEAFF
D: .
V: TRBV7-9
J: TRBJ1-1
size: .

DNA: TGTGCCAGCAGTTTTCGCCCCTTAGCCAAAAACATTCAGTACTTC
CDR3: CASSFRPLAKNIQYF
D: .
V: TRBV12-3/TRBV12-4
J: TRBJ2-4
size: few

DNA: TGTGCCAGCAGCCAAGATAACGGCAGGGTTGGCTATGGCTACACCTTC
CDR3: CASSQDNGRVGYGYTF
D: .
V: TRBV4-2
J: TRBJ1-2
size: .

DNA: TGTGCCAGCAGGAGGGGACAGGGGCACACTGAAGCTTTCTTT
CDR3: CASRRGQGHTEAFF
D: TRBD1
V: TRBV6-2/TRBV6-3
J: TRBJ1-1
size: .

DNA: TGTGCCAGTAGTATGTTGGGGCTCGTAGAATACGAGCAGTACTTC
CDR3: CASSMLGLVEYEQYF
D: .
V: TRBV19
J: TRBJ2-7
size: .

DNA: TGTGCCAGCAGCTTAGGGGAGTCTACTAGCGGTGAGCAGTACTTC
CDR3: CASSLGESTSGEQYF
D: TRBD2
V: TRBV7-8
J: TRBJ2-7
size: .

DNA: TGTGCCAGCAGCCAAGCAGTTAACTATGGCTACACCTTC
CDR3: CASSQAVNYGYTF
D: .
V: TRBV3-1
J: TRBJ1-2
size: few

DNA: TGTGCCACCAGCAGAGTCTTCACTACCCAAGAGACCCAGTACTTC
CDR3: CATSRVFTTQETQYF
D: .
V: TRBV15
J: TRBJ2-5
size: few

DNA: TGCAGCGTTTCGACAGGGGGAAAGAACACTGAAGCTTTCTTT
CDR3: CSVSTGGKNTEAFF
D: TRBD1
V: TRBV29-1
J: TRBJ1-1
size: .

DNA: TGTGCCAGCAGTTACTCCCGGGGGGGTAGCGGGAGAAACAATGAGCAGTTCTTC
CDR3: CASSYSRGGSGRNNEQFF
D: TRBD2
V: TRBV6-5
J: TRBJ2-1
size: few

DNA: TGTGCCAGCAGACTGGGGACTAGCGGGTGGGAGCAGTTCTTC
CDR3: CASRLGTSGWEQFF
D: TRBD2
V: TRBV7-9
J: TRBJ2-1
size: few

DNA: TGCAGTGCTCCTACTCTGGGGCAGAACACTGAAGCTTTCTTT
CDR3: CSAPTLGQNTEAFF
D: .
V: TRBV20-1
J: TRBJ1-1
size: .

DNA: TGCGCCAGCAGCATTGATGGGGGCAGGGCGGCAAGGGAGCAGTACTTC
CDR3: CASSIDGGRAAREQYF
D: .
V: TRBV5-1
J: TRBJ2-7
size: .

DNA: TGCGCCAGCAGCCAGGACAGGGGGTGGGGGCAGCCCCAGCATTTT
CDR3: CASSQDRGWGQPQHF
D: TRBD1
V: TRBV4-1
J: TRBJ1-5
size: few

DNA: TGCGCCAGCAGCACGGGGCCGCGTCAGGGGGCATACGGGGAGCTGTTTTTT
CDR3: CASSTGPRQGAYGELFF
D: TRBD1
V: TRBV5-1
J: TRBJ2-2
size: .

DNA: TGTGCCAGCAGCGTAGAAGGGGCCGGACGGTATGGCTACACCTTC
CDR3: CASSVEGAGRYGYTF
D: .
V: TRBV9
J: TRBJ1-2
size: .

DNA: TGTGCCAGCAGTACGGGACGGGCGAGCTCCTACGAGCAGTACTTC
CDR3: CASSTGRASSYEQYF
D: .
V: TRBV6-1
J: TRBJ2-7
size: .

DNA: TGTGCCAGCGTTGGCCGAGGGGGCGGGAATGAGCAGTTCTTC
CDR3: CASVGRGGGNEQFF
D: TRBD1
V: TRBV7-9
J: TRBJ2-1
size: .